This T cell receptor beta chain was identified during a study of spatial heterogeneity in lung cancer. The CDR3 runs 11 residues. V was pared by 5 bases and J by 4 bases, with 5 bases between. From germline, CDR1 is SGHVS and CDR2 FQNEAQ. Regarding time point: sample taken at primary tumor resection. Whole RNA was taken from tumor, nontumor lung or frozen PBMC; it was then sequenced unsorted. TCRdb re-analysed the 5' RACE reads in MiXCR, keeping a single row per CDR3 protein. The table lists around 45,000 distinct CDR3 sequences, roughly an eighth of them singletons. This clonotype was recorded at least ten times.

The V call is TRBV7-8, the J call TRBJ2-5, with D perhaps TRBD1 (5 bases). The starting material was PBMCs, obtained at surgery. The receptor's source is a male donor with early-stage non-small cell lung cancer. In DNA, the CDR3 is TGTGCCAGCAGCCAGGGAGAGACCCAGTACTTC. It translates to CASSQGETQYF. Based on the CDR3 plus reference TRBV7-8 and TRBJ2-5, the full variable domain is GAGVSQSPRYKVAKRGQDVALRCDPISGHVSLFWYQQALGQGPEFLTYFQNEAQLDKSGLPSDRFFAERPEGSVSTLKIQRTQQEDSAVYLCASSQGETQYFGPGTRLLVL.